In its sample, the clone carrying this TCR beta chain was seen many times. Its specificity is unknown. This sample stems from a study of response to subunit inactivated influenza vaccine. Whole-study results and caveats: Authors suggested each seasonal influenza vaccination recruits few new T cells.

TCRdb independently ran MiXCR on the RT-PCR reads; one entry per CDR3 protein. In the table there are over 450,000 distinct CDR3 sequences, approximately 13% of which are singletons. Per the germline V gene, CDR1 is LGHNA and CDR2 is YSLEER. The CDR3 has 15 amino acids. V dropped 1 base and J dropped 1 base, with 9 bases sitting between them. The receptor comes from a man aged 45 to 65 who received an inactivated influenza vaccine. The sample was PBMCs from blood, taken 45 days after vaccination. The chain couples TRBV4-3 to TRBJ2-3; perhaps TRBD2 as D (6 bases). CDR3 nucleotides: TGCGCCAGCAGCCAAGGGGGGACTGGCACAGATACGCAGTATTTT. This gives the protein CASSQGGTGTDTQYF.